This T cell receptor beta chain stems from a study of cytotoxic CD8 clonotypes in ibrutinib-treated CLL. Study at large: Within the patient group, ten to twelve were relapsed/refractory and roughly 16 treatment-naive, and around 18 were IGHV unmutated. General study findings and limits: Rare overall, public clonotypes shrank or held steady under therapy. The study found baseline clonality above age-matched healthy donors, tracking circulating CD8+ T-cell counts.

About this clone itself: No antigen is known for it.

Sequencing was designed to attain a depth spanning 1 in 200,000 to 1 in 1 million T cells. This table comes from immunoSEQ multiplex PCR, and its TCRdb copy is limited to in-frame clones, with some not included. The sample consists of 150,000 or so clones, 77% of them appearing once. Germline values: CDR1 LNHDA, CDR2 SQIVND (reference sequence). V lost 3 bases, J lost 2 bases, and 14 bases lay in between. The CDR3 sequence is 15 residues long. The V gene is TRBV19, the J gene TRBJ2-7; D may be TRBD1 (6 bases). Here the sequenced sample was PBMCs, taken after 12 months of ibrutinib treatment. This TCR came from a human donor with chronic lymphocytic leukemia. The CDR3 region has the DNA TGTGCCAGTAGTATCGTTGGGACAACGACCTACGAGCAGTACTTC. It is translated as CASSIVGTTTYEQYF.